What follows are 30 T cell receptor beta chains derived from one specimen sequenced in a study of blood T cell repertoires in COVID-19 (dated by TCRdb to 2018 to 2020). Libraries were prepared through the immunoSEQ multiplex PCR assay. The immuneACCESS repertoire file appears here via TCRdb, limited to in-frame rearrangements. These files lack a portion of the clones; in checked studies, under half of the deficit traces to unresolved V genes, and the cause of the others is not known. The sample table lists approximately 180,000 clones, around four fifths of them with a count of one. Of the sample, roughly 17% falls within the top ten clones. What was sequenced was PBMCs or T cells enriched from blood (not recorded which). Receptors were obtained from a woman aged 50 to 60 who had recovered from COVID-19.

This clone was found a few times. The chain links TRBV2 to TRBJ1-1; the D gene is possibly TRBD1 (6 bases). CDR1 and CDR2 (germline): SNHLY, FYNNEI. V lost 6 bases and J lost 4, with 18 bases in between. The CDR3 runs 15 residues. The CDR3 sequence is CASRYRASAGTEAFF. CDR3 in DNA: TGTGCCAGCAGGTACAGGGCCTCCGCGGGCACTGAAGCTTTCTTT.

The genes are TRBV4-1 and TRBJ2-1, with a possible D match to TRBD2 (5 bases). This CDR3 spans 15 amino acids. The germline gives CDR1 MGHRA, CDR2 YSYEKL. The germline V and J ends were trimmed by 4 bases and 7 bases, with 17 bases remaining between them. The DNA for the CDR3 is TGCGCCAGCAGCCCTTTTTGGGAGAATTCTAATGAGCAGTTCTTC. Amino acid sequence: CASSPFWENSNEQFF.

This chain links TRBV9 with TRBJ2-1; TRBD2 matches 11 bases. This CDR3 is 17 amino acids long. V gave up 3 bases and J gave up 0 bases; unmatched junction bases: 5. CDR1 is SGDLS and CDR2 is YYNGEE in the germline V gene. The CDR3 DNA follows: TGTGCCAGCAGCGCCCAGGGACTAGCGGCCTCCTACAATGAGCAGTTCTTC. Its translation is CASSAQGLAASYNEQFF.

This chain connects TRBV15 to TRBJ1-2; D not certain. The CDR3 extends over 16 amino acids. V gave up 0 bases and J gave up 3 bases, with 14 bases separating them. In germline, CDR1 is LNHNV, CDR2 YYDKDF (reference sequence). CDR3 region: CATSRDRVRTYYGYTF. CDR3 bases: TGTGCCACCAGCAGAGATAGAGTCAGGACTTACTATGGCTACACCTTC.

The V gene is TRBV27, the J gene TRBJ1-2, with D unclear. There are 15 residues in the CDR3. The V end was cut by 0 bases, the J end by 8 bases, with 16 bases between. Germline lookup yields CDR1 MNHEY and CDR2 SMNVEV (reference sequence). CDR3 protein: CASSLSRAALRGYTF. The CDR3 bases are TGTGCCAGCAGTTTATCGAGGGCAGCCCTCCGGGGCTACACCTTC.

The rearrangement links TRBV27 to TRBJ1-5; the D gene is possibly TRBD1 (5 bases). This CDR3 region has 14 residues. Trimming cost V 5 bases and J 2 bases, with 10 bases left between them. In germline, CDR1 is MNHEY, CDR2 SMNVEV (reference sequence). The CDR3 coding sequence is TGTGCCAGCAGTGGGGGGTCGGGCAATCAGCCCCAGCATTTT. Translating it yields CASSGGSGNQPQHF.

The CDR3 loop reads CAITRGQTF. In nucleotides, the CDR3 is TGTGCCATCACTAGGGGGCAAACCTTC. The V call is TRBV2, the J call TRBJ1-2; 7 bases line up with TRBD1. Trimming at V came to 10 bases and at J to 14 bases, leaving 7 bases not matched to a gene. This CDR3 region has 9 residues. Germline V gene sequence: CDR1 SNHLY, CDR2 FYNNEI.

This chain connects TRBV29-1 to TRBJ2-7; 10 nucleotides match TRBD2. J gave up 6 bases and V 7 bases, and 9 bases lay outside the gene matches. The CDR3 covers 13 residues. Germline CDR1 SQVTM, CDR2 ANQGSEA. CDR3 loop: CSASGQRGGEQYF. In nucleotides, the CDR3 is TGCAGCGCGTCGGGACAGCGGGGGGGCGAGCAGTACTTC.

The V call is TRBV5-1, the J call TRBJ1-6, with 7 bases fitting TRBD1. V dropped 0 bases and J dropped 5; count of bases not matched to a gene: 2. The CDR3 is made up of 15 amino acids. Germline V gene data show CDR1 as SGHRS and CDR2 as YFSETQ. The CDR3 spells CASSLGDSNNSPLHF. CDR3 coding DNA: TGCGCCAGCAGCTTGGGGGACAGCAATAATTCACCCCTCCACTTT.

This sequence joins TRBV21-1 and TRBJ2-3; TRBD2 is the table's D call and was not checked against the DNA. TRBV21-1 counts as a pseudogene. CDR3 length equals 16 residues. CDR3 in amino acids: CASSKTSGASTDTQYF. Here the CDR3 DNA reads TGTGCCAGCAGCAAGACTAGCGGGGCCAGCACAGATACGCAGTATTTT.

The chain is built from TRBV5-6 and TRBJ2-4; D uncertain. The germline CDR1 and CDR2 sequences are SGHDT and YYEEEE. Trimming stripped 4 bases from V and 7 bases from J, with 15 bases between. CDR3 size: 14 residues. The CDR3 region has the DNA TGTGCCAGCAGCCCCCCCGGTTTGAGGAACATTCAGTACTTC. Protein: CASSPPGLRNIQYF.

The chain couples TRBV12-3 or TRBV12-4 to TRBJ1-6; possibly TRBD1 for D (5 bases). There are 13 residues in the CDR3. The ends were cut back, 6 bases at V and 5 bases at J, with 8 bases in the middle. The CDR3 spells CASSLTDNSPLHF. CDR3 DNA: TGTGCCAGCAGCCTGACAGATAATTCACCCCTCCACTTT.

The rearrangement joins TRBV25-1 to TRBJ2-7; 8 bases fit TRBD2. Germline V gene lookup returns CDR1 MGHDK and CDR2 SYGVNS. CDR3 length: 13 residues. CDR3: CATGTSGYYEQYF. In nucleotides, the CDR3 is TGTGCAACCGGAACTAGCGGATACTACGAGCAGTACTTC.

The chain joins TRBV10-1 to TRBJ2-3; D call uncertain. Looked up from germline, CDR1 is WNHNN and CDR2 is SYGVQD (reference sequence). V lost 5 bases and J 1 base, leaving 7 bases between the germline ends. This CDR3 is built from 13 residues. CDR3 DNA: TGCGCCAGCAGTATGCAGGGCACAGATACGCAGTATTTT. Protein sequence: CASSMQGTDTQYF.

The chain has TRBV30 and TRBJ1-5, with 7 nucleotides matching TRBD1. The V segment lost 4 bases and the J segment 0 bases; nucleotides outside the gene matches: 6. Germline V gene lookup returns CDR1 GTSNPN and CDR2 SVGIG (reference sequence). There are 15 residues in the CDR3. In DNA form, the CDR3 reads TGTGCCTGGAATGAGGGGGCTTTTAGCAATCAGCCCCAGCATTTT. Protein sequence: CAWNEGAFSNQPQHF.

This rearrangement joins TRBV28 to TRBJ2-1; 8 bases line up with TRBD2. Germline values: CDR1 MDHEN, CDR2 SYDVKM. V lost 7 bases to trimming and J lost 1 base; unmatched junction nucleotides: 12. This CDR3 comprises 17 residues. The CDR3 nucleotides read TGTGCCAGCACCCTGTCGACTAGCGTCCCTTCCTACAATGAGCAGTTCTTC. Encoded protein: CASTLSTSVPSYNEQFF.

V and J are TRBV28 and TRBJ2-7; weak D call: TRBD2 (5 bases). This CDR3 has 16 amino acids. Trimming stripped 4 bases from V and 1 base from J, with 17 bases between. Per the germline V gene, CDR1 is MDHEN and CDR2 is SYDVKM. CDR3 coding DNA: TGTGCCAGCAGTTCAGTGGAAGTCGGGATATCCTACGAGCAGTACTTC. Its translation: CASSSVEVGISYEQYF.

This chain joins TRBV7-8 and TRBJ2-7, with D possibly TRBD2 on 7 matching bases. Germline CDR1 and CDR2: SGHVS and FQNEAQ. The CDR3 spans 16 residues. Trimming left V 1 base short and J 7 bases short, with 20 bases between. The CDR3 reads CASSLGRGGTLLEQYF. As DNA, the CDR3 is TGTGCCAGCAGCTTAGGTAGGGGGGGGACACTCTTGGAGCAGTACTTC.

V gene TRBV28 combines with J gene TRBJ2-7, with TRBD1 matching 7 bases. The CDR3 extends over 14 amino acids. Germline-derived CDR1 and CDR2 are MDHEN and SYDVKM. Trimming cost V 8 bases and J 0 bases; bases outside gene matches: 7. CDR3 sequence: CASRNWDSSYEQYF. CDR3 nucleotide sequence: TGTGCCAGCCGGAACTGGGACAGCTCCTACGAGCAGTACTTC.

The V call is TRBV11-3, the J call TRBJ2-2; 8 bases match TRBD1. The junction had 8 bases not matched to a gene; V was cut back by 4 bases and J by 7 bases. Germline V CDR1 and CDR2: SGHNT, YENEEA. This CDR3 has 15 amino acids. CDR3 protein: CASSSGQGLGGELFF. CDR3 DNA: TGTGCCAGCAGCTCAGGACAGGGATTGGGCGGGGAGCTGTTTTTT.

The chain couples TRBV30 to TRBJ2-7; D possibly corresponds to TRBD1 (5 bases). The ends were cut back, 5 bases at V and 3 bases at J, with 11 bases in the middle. CDR1 and CDR2 (germline): GTSNPN, SVGIG (reference sequence). CDR3 length equals 12 residues. The CDR3 protein is CAWGAQYYEQYF. The CDR3 nucleotides read TGTGCCTGGGGGGCCCAGTACTACGAGCAGTACTTC. Full variable domain (outside the CDR3, taken from reference TRBV30 and TRBJ2-7): SQTIHQWPATLVQPVGSPLSLECTVEGTSNPNLYWYRQAAGRGLQLLFYSVGIGQISSEVPQNLSASRPQDRQFILSSKKLLLSDSGFYLCAWGAQYYEQYFGPGTRLTVT.

The V call is TRBV20-1, the J call TRBJ2-2; TRBD2 might be the D (6 bases). Germline V CDR1 and CDR2: DFQATT, SNEGSKA (reference sequence). CDR3 length: 16 residues. Trimming stripped 3 bases from V and 5 bases from J, with 19 bases between. The CDR3 DNA is TGCAGTGCTAGTGATCCCCGGAATGGAGGGACCGGGGAGCTGTTTTTT. The encoded protein is CSASDPRNGGTGELFF.

This chain joins TRBV28 and TRBJ2-7; 16 nucleotides match TRBD2. J lost 9 bases, V lost 3 bases, and 5 bases had no gene match. The CDR3 extends over 15 amino acids. Per the germline V gene, CDR1 is MDHEN and CDR2 is SYDVKM. CDR3 residues: CASSLGLAGGPGQYF. Here the CDR3 DNA reads TGTGCCAGCAGTTTGGGACTAGCGGGAGGGCCAGGGCAGTACTTC. The full variable domain, its missing parts supplied by reference TRBV28 and TRBJ2-7, is DVKVTQSSRYLVKRTGEKVFLECVQDMDHENMFWYRQDPGLGLRLIYFSYDVKMKEKGDIPEGYSVSREKKERFSLILESASTNQTSMYLCASSLGLAGGPGQYFGPGTRLTVT.

The chain joins TRBV28 to TRBJ2-1, with D hard to call. V lost 5 bases, J lost 1 base, and 12 bases lay in between. The CDR3 loop spans 15 amino acids. Per the germline V gene, CDR1 is MDHEN and CDR2 is SYDVKM. Here the CDR3 DNA reads TGTGCCAGCAGTCTCGGGTCGTCTTCCTACAATGAGCAGTTCTTC. Protein: CASSLGSSSYNEQFF. The complete variable domain, with remaining parts taken from reference TRBV28 and TRBJ2-1, reads DVKVTQSSRYLVKRTGEKVFLECVQDMDHENMFWYRQDPGLGLRLIYFSYDVKMKEKGDIPEGYSVSREKKERFSLILESASTNQTSMYLCASSLGSSSYNEQFFGPGTRLTVL.

V and J are TRBV3-1 (or the pseudogene TRBV3-2) and TRBJ2-1; possibly TRBD1 for D (6 bases). This CDR3 has 13 amino acids. The germline V gene encodes CDR1 LGHDT and CDR2 YNNKEL (reference sequence). The V gene lost 5 bases and the J gene lost 10 bases, with 15 bases spanning the gap. The CDR3 sequence is CASSGDSRGEQFF. Here the CDR3 DNA reads TGTGCCAGCAGCGGAGATTCCAGGGGCGAGCAGTTCTTC.

V is TRBV28 and J is TRBJ1-1, with D perhaps TRBD1 (6 bases). In germline, CDR1 is MDHEN, CDR2 SYDVKM. This CDR3 is 17 amino acids long. V was shortened by 4 bases and J by 0 bases, with 18 bases between the two germline ends. The CDR3 DNA sequence: TGTGCCAGCAGTTACGTCGAGGGGGGGATTATGAACACTGAAGCTTTCTTT. It is translated as CASSYVEGGIMNTEAFF.

This clone came up a few times. The genes are TRBV30 and TRBJ1-1; D ambiguous. Looked up from germline, CDR1 is GTSNPN and CDR2 is SVGIG (reference sequence). CDR3 length: 13 amino acids. V lost 2 bases and J lost 6, with 13 bases in between. The CDR3 sequence: CAWSPGLVPEAFF. The CDR3, as DNA: TGTGCCTGGAGTCCCGGTTTGGTGCCTGAAGCTTTCTTT. The full variable domain, in which reference TRBV30 and TRBJ1-1 provide the parts outside the CDR3, is SQTIHQWPATLVQPVGSPLSLECTVEGTSNPNLYWYRQAAGRGLQLLFYSVGIGQISSEVPQNLSASRPQDRQFILSSKKLLLSDSGFYLCAWSPGLVPEAFFGQGTRLTVV.

The gene calls are TRBV28 and TRBJ1-5; 9 bases are a match to TRBD1. V lost 6 bases to trimming and J lost 7 bases; unmatched junction nucleotides: 7. Looked up from germline, CDR1 is MDHEN and CDR2 is SYDVKM. CDR3 length equals 14 residues. CDR3 nucleotides: TGTGCCAGCAGAGGGACAGGGATTGGGCAGCCCCAGCATTTT. This translates into CASRGTGIGQPQHF.

This clone was counted a single time. CDR3 region: CASSTRAWDRDRTGNTIYF. CDR3 sequence (DNA): TGTGCCAGCAGTACCCGGGCCTGGGACAGGGATAGGACTGGAAACACCATATATTTT. The genes are TRBV28 and TRBJ1-3; TRBD1 agrees at 9 bases. Germline values: CDR1 MDHEN, CDR2 SYDVKM. V lost 5 bases to trimming and J lost 2 bases; unmatched junction nucleotides: 16. This CDR3 has 19 residues.

This clone was counted a few times. The chain uses TRBV19 and TRBJ2-2; 14 bases map to TRBD2. J gave up 6 bases and V 7 bases, and 13 bases lay outside the gene matches. The CDR3 spans 18 residues. In germline, CDR1 is LNHDA, CDR2 SQIVND (reference sequence). The CDR3 coding sequence is TGTGCCAGTACCCCGAATCCCGGGACTAGCGGGAGAGCCGGGGAGCTGTTTTTT. The encoded protein is CASTPNPGTSGRAGELFF.